The 25 T cell receptor beta chains given below trace back to one sample, sequenced in a study of blood T cell repertoires in COVID-19. Sequencing was performed with immunoSEQ multiplex PCR; in TCRdb, only in-frame clones are kept and a portion is missing. In the table there are 130,000 or so clones, around 63% of which are singletons. Source material: peripheral blood. These receptors all come from a woman in her 70s with acute or convalescent COVID-19.

The rearrangement links TRBV5-4 to TRBJ1-5; D unclear. From germline, CDR1 is SGHNT and CDR2 YYREEE (reference sequence). There are 15 residues in the CDR3. Deletions cut 0 bases from V and 7 bases from J, with 14 bases between. CDR3 protein: CASSLGGRVEQPQHF. CDR3 bases: TGTGCCAGCAGCTTGGGAGGGAGGGTAGAGCAGCCCCAGCATTTT.

The chain recombines TRBV5-1 with TRBJ1-5; 11 bases are a match to TRBD1. Germline lookup yields CDR1 SGHRS and CDR2 YFSETQ. V lost 3 bases and J lost 7; bases outside the gene matches: 3. The CDR3 consists of 14 residues. In DNA, the CDR3 is TGCGCCAGCAGCTCGGGACAGGGGGGCCAGCCCCAGCATTTT. Protein: CASSSGQGGQPQHF.

The V gene is TRBV4-3, the J gene TRBJ2-7; 9 nucleotides agree with TRBD1. This CDR3 is built from 14 residues. Trimming at V came to 4 bases and at J to 6 bases, leaving 7 bases not matched to a gene. Germline V gene data show CDR1 as LGHNA and CDR2 as YSLEER. This CDR3 reads CASSLRTGASEQYF. Here the CDR3 DNA reads TGCGCCAGCAGCCTAAGGACAGGGGCGTCCGAGCAGTACTTC.

V usage is TRBV18 and J usage is TRBJ1-6; the match to TRBD1 covers 7 bases. Germline CDR1 is KGHSH and CDR2 is LQKENI. V was pared by 2 bases and J by 8 bases, with 9 bases of the junction left unmatched. The length of the CDR3 is 16 residues. CDR3 amino acids: CASSPREGGVHSPLHF. As DNA, the CDR3 is TGTGCCAGCTCACCAAGGGAAGGGGGCGTACATTCACCCCTCCACTTT.

V is TRBV5-4 and J is TRBJ1-2; 7 nucleotides line up with TRBD1. The CDR3 loop spans 15 amino acids. The V gene end was trimmed by 5 bases and the J gene end by 7 bases; junction bases not matched to a gene: 14. CDR1 and CDR2 (germline): SGHNT, YYREEE (reference sequence). The CDR3 DNA reads TGTGCCAGCAGTTTACCTAAGGGGGCGCAGGGTGGCTACACCTTC. Translation gives CASSLPKGAQGGYTF.

This clone was recorded a few times. The sample holds other DNA sequences that translate to the same CDR3. V gene TRBV14 combines with J gene TRBJ1-4; D gene ambiguous. Trimming pared 2 bases from V and 7 bases from J, leaving 5 bases between. The CDR3 spans 12 residues. Germline-derived CDR1 and CDR2 are SGHDN and FVKESK. CDR3 sequence reads: CASSQNSEKLFF. DNA for the CDR3: TGTGCCAGCAGCCAAAACAGTGAAAAACTGTTTTTT. Complete variable domain (other parts from reference TRBV14 and TRBJ1-4): EAGVTQFPSHSVIEKGQTVTLRCDPISGHDNLYWYRRVMGKEIKFLLHFVKESKQDESGMPNNRFLAERTGGTYSTLKVQPAELEDSGVYFCASSQNSEKLFFGSGTQLSVL.

V gene TRBV18 combines with J gene TRBJ1-2, with D perhaps TRBD1 (6 bases). This CDR3 is 18 amino acids long. Looked up from germline, CDR1 is KGHSH and CDR2 is LQKENI. With 1 base removed from V and 7 bases from J, the gap between germline ends came to 25 bases. CDR3 loop: CASSPRPSPGRGGVGYTF. The CDR3 region has the DNA TGTGCCAGCTCACCACGACCCTCCCCTGGTAGAGGGGGGGTTGGCTACACCTTC.

This clone was seen a single time. The CDR3 DNA reads TGTGCCAGCAGCCCCCTAGCGGACCCCACAGATACGCAGTATTTT. Translation gives CASSPLADPTDTQYF. This sequence joins TRBV6-5 and TRBJ2-3; 7 bases map to TRBD2. The CDR3 totals 15 residues. The germline V gene has CDR1 MNHEY and CDR2 SVGAGI. V gave up 6 bases and J gave up 2 bases; unmatched junction bases: 8.

This chain uses TRBV5-1 with TRBJ2-5; TRBD2 matches at 9 bases. CDR3 length: 14 residues. J lost 6 bases, V lost 3 bases, and 6 bases had no gene match. Germline V gene data show CDR1 as SGHRS and CDR2 as YFSETQ. The CDR3 reads CASSSTSGGKTQYF. The CDR3 DNA reads TGCGCCAGCAGCTCGACTAGCGGCGGGAAGACCCAGTACTTC.

In this sample, this clone turned up a few times. Different DNA sequences within this sample yield the same CDR3. CDR3 coding DNA: TGTGCCAGCAGCCAGACAGGGGGTTATGGCTACACCTTC. Protein sequence: CASSQTGGYGYTF. The chain recombines TRBV3-1 (or the pseudogene TRBV3-2) with TRBJ1-2, with TRBD1 matching 9 bases. CDR3 size: 13 residues. The V segment lost 3 bases and the J segment 5 bases; nucleotides outside the gene matches: 1. CDR1 and CDR2 (germline): LGHDT, YNNKEL (reference sequence).

This chain uses TRBV10-3 with TRBJ2-1; TRBD2 might be the D (5 bases). V lost 7 bases and J lost 5, with 18 bases in between. The germline V gene encodes CDR1 ENHRY and CDR2 SYGVKD. CDR3 length: 15 amino acids. The CDR3 protein is CAITSGIPSNNEQFF. The CDR3 nucleotides are TGTGCCATCACCTCGGGGATACCGAGTAACAATGAGCAGTTCTTC.

The V call is TRBV18, the J call TRBJ2-1, with a possible D match to TRBD1 (5 bases). This CDR3 has 12 residues. The ends were cut back, 3 bases at V and 7 bases at J, with 7 bases in the middle. The germline V gene has CDR1 KGHSH and CDR2 LQKENI. CDR3 DNA: TGTGCCAGCTCACCTCAGGGAAATGAGCAGTTCTTC. It is translated as CASSPQGNEQFF.

This chain connects TRBV12-3 or TRBV12-4 to TRBJ1-2; D may be TRBD1 (5 bases). The CDR3 has 13 amino acids. Trimming took off 6 bases at V and 8 bases at J, with 16 bases between the two ends. CDR3 residues: CASSPDSFLGYTF. CDR3 in DNA: TGTGCCAGCAGCCCCGACAGTTTCTTAGGCTACACCTTC.

This clone turned up a few times. CDR3 residues: CASSNGQAAYEQYF. The CDR3 DNA is TGTGCCAGCAGTAATGGCCAGGCCGCCTACGAGCAGTACTTC. The V call is TRBV7-2, the J call TRBJ2-7; no definite D call. Per the germline V gene, CDR1 is SGHTA and CDR2 is FQGNSA. The ends were cut back, 6 bases at V and 2 bases at J, with 14 bases in the middle. CDR3 length equals 14 residues.

This sequence joins TRBV5-1 and TRBJ2-3; 9 nucleotides agree with TRBD1. This CDR3 has 20 amino acids. Germline V gives CDR1 SGHRS, CDR2 YFSETQ. With V trimmed by 3 bases and J by 2 bases, 19 bases remained unmatched. This CDR3 is CASSSNNPGQGLRTTDTQYF. In DNA, the CDR3 is TGCGCCAGCAGCTCCAACAATCCGGGACAGGGACTAAGGACCACAGATACGCAGTATTTT. Drawing the rest from reference TRBV5-1 and TRBJ2-3, the complete variable domain is KAGVTQTPRYLIKTRGQQVTLSCSPISGHRSVSWYQQTPGQGLQFLFEYFSETQRNKGNFPGRFSGRQFSNSRSEMNVSTLELGDSALYLCASSSNNPGQGLRTTDTQYFGPGTRLTVL.

The rearrangement links TRBV7-9 to TRBJ2-3, with TRBD2 matching 10 bases. Germline CDR1 SEHNR, CDR2 FQNEAQ (reference sequence). The CDR3 extends over 16 amino acids. With 4 bases clipped from V and 4 bases from J, the junction kept 8 bases outside the gene matches. The chain's CDR3 is CASSSSSGGAADTQYF. The CDR3 DNA follows: TGTGCCAGCAGCTCTTCGAGCGGGGGGGCGGCAGATACGCAGTATTTT.

The chain combines TRBV2 with TRBJ2-5; 7 bases fit TRBD1. This CDR3 is built from 15 residues. CDR1 SNHLY and CDR2 FYNNEI come from the germline V gene. With 0 bases clipped from V and 4 bases from J, the junction kept 5 bases outside the gene matches. The CDR3 nucleotides are TGTGCCAGCAGTGAAGCGAAGGCAGGGGGAGAGACCCAGTACTTC. Its translation is CASSEAKAGGETQYF.

This chain connects TRBV6-5 to TRBJ1-1, with D possibly TRBD1 on 5 matching bases. The CDR3 has 16 amino acids. Germline V gene sequence: CDR1 MNHEY, CDR2 SVGAGI. Trimming took off 2 bases at V and 0 bases at J, with 13 bases between the two ends. The DNA of the CDR3 is TGTGCCAGCAGTTACAGGCAGGGAAACATGAACACTGAAGCTTTCTTT. As protein: CASSYRQGNMNTEAFF.

This rearrangement joins TRBV2 to TRBJ2-3; 11 bases align to TRBD1. The CDR3 totals 16 residues. The germline gives CDR1 SNHLY, CDR2 FYNNEI. V lost 5 bases, J lost 3 bases, and 7 bases stayed unmatched. The CDR3 is CASSTRTGGRTDTQYF. CDR3 coding DNA: TGTGCCAGCAGTACCAGGACAGGGGGCAGGACAGATACGCAGTATTTT.

The J gene is TRBJ2-5, the V gene TRBV19; no firm D call. Germline assignment: CDR1 LNHDA and CDR2 SQIVND (reference sequence). The CDR3 has 15 residues. The V gene lost 1 base and the J gene lost 2 bases, with 11 bases spanning the gap. Here the CDR3 DNA reads TGTGCCAGTAGTATAGGGCTGACTGGTCAAGAGACCCAGTACTTC. Its translation is CASSIGLTGQETQYF. The full variable domain, rest sourced from reference TRBV19 and TRBJ2-5, is DGGITQSPKYLFRKEGQNVTLSCEQNLNHDAMYWYRQDPGQGLRLIYYSQIVNDFQKGDIAEGYSVSREKKESFPLTVTSAQKNPTAFYLCASSIGLTGQETQYFGPGTRLLVL.

As for this clone: The junction and the germline gene differ at one end; a read error may be behind it. In the same sample, other DNA sequences code for this CDR3. The chain carries TRBV2 and TRBJ1-5; the D is unclear. The CDR3 consists of 12 residues. Per germline, CDR1 SNHLY and CDR2 FYNNEI. CDR3 residues: CASSESNQPQHF. In DNA form, the CDR3 reads TGTGCTAGCAGTGAATCAAATCAGCCCCAGCATTTT.

This clone was recorded a few times. This chain links TRBV19 with TRBJ2-1, with 7 bases that match TRBD2. The CDR3 is made up of 15 amino acids. The germline V gene has CDR1 LNHDA and CDR2 SQIVND (reference sequence). Unmatched junction bases numbered 6, after V lost 2 bases and J lost 5 bases. As DNA, the CDR3 is TGTGCCAGTAGTATAACCCTAGCGGCTAACAATGAGCAGTTCTTC. This codes for CASSITLAANNEQFF. The full variable domain, with the rest looked up from reference TRBV19 and TRBJ2-1, is DGGITQSPKYLFRKEGQNVTLSCEQNLNHDAMYWYRQDPGQGLRLIYYSQIVNDFQKGDIAEGYSVSREKKESFPLTVTSAQKNPTAFYLCASSITLAANNEQFFGPGTRLTVL.

The chain uses TRBV7-7 and TRBJ2-5; TRBD2 matches 11 bases. The CDR3 has 15 amino acids. After removal of 5 bases from V and 7 bases from J, the junction contained 9 bases not matched to a gene. Germline V gives CDR1 SSHAT, CDR2 FNYEAQ (reference sequence). The chain's CDR3 is CASSSSGGALGTQYF. CDR3 DNA: TGTGCCAGCAGCAGTAGCGGGGGGGCCTTGGGGACCCAGTACTTC.

This clone was counted ten times or more. The rearrangement links TRBV4-1 to TRBJ2-7, with TRBD2 matching over 10 bases. V dropped 4 bases and J dropped 0; count of bases not matched to a gene: 3. Germline loops: CDR1 MGHRA, CDR2 YSYEKL. The CDR3 consists of 15 residues. The CDR3 loop is CASSLRTSGSYEQYF. The CDR3 DNA reads TGCGCCAGCAGCCTTCGGACTAGCGGCTCCTACGAGCAGTACTTC.

The rearrangement uses TRBV5-6 and TRBJ1-3; perhaps TRBD1 as D (5 bases). The V end lost 4 bases, the J end lost 5 bases, and 10 bases lay between the germline ends. The germline V gene has CDR1 SGHDT and CDR2 YYEEEE. The CDR3 spans 13 residues. The CDR3 region is CASSADSRNTIYF. In DNA form, the CDR3 reads TGTGCCAGCAGCGCCGACAGCAGAAACACCATATATTTT.